One and the same sample provided the 4 T cell receptor beta chains below, sequenced in a study of blood T cell repertoires in COVID-19 (dated by TCRdb to about 2020). The protocol used for the library was the immunoSEQ multiplex PCR assay. TCRdb obtained this table from immuneACCESS and retained in-frame rearrangements with V and J assigned. These tables miss some clones; where compared with another copy, unresolved V genes account for less than half of the shortfall, and the remainder is unexplained. The sample table shows about 36,000 clones, and 81% are seen once. Jointly, the top ten make up 42% of the sample. Source material: peripheral blood. The receptors shown here come from a human donor in a cohort sampled during active or convalescent COVID-19. The donor label of this sample is uncertain.

V usage is TRBV5-5 and J usage is TRBJ2-3, with D tentatively TRBD1 (6 bases). The CDR3 sequence is 15 residues long. V was cut by 4 bases and J by 2 bases, with 14 bases left in between. CDR1 is SGHKS and CDR2 is YYEKEE in the germline V gene (reference sequence). The CDR3 DNA reads as TGTGCCAGCAGCCAAGGGGGAGCCTACACAGATACGCAGTATTTT. This sequence encodes CASSQGGAYTDTQYF.

The chain combines TRBV9 with TRBJ2-2; the match to TRBD1 covers 8 bases. The CDR3 runs to 17 residues. J gave up 3 bases and V 2 bases, and 9 bases lay outside the gene matches. Germline assignment: CDR1 SGDLS and CDR2 YYNGEE. CDR3 sequence (DNA): TGTGCCAGCAGCGTGGGGAATGGACAGGGATACACCGGGGAGCTGTTTTTT. It specifies CASSVGNGQGYTGELFF.

In this sample, this clone turned up a few times. This chain joins TRBV5-4 and TRBJ2-3, with TRBD1 matching 10 bases. The V and J ends lost 4 bases and 2 bases, in that order; junction bases with no gene match: 4. The CDR3 covers 15 residues. Germline V gives CDR1 SGHNT, CDR2 YYREEE (reference sequence). In DNA form, the CDR3 reads TGTGCCAGCAGCGTGGACAGGGGGTACACAGATACGCAGTATTTT. Its translation: CASSVDRGYTDTQYF.

The chain employs TRBV7-2 and TRBJ1-1, with D perhaps TRBD1 (6 bases). The CDR3 covers 15 residues. The germline V and J ends were trimmed by 4 bases and 8 bases, with 20 bases remaining between them. Germline loops: CDR1 SGHTA, CDR2 FQGNSA. The CDR3 is CASSYRAGADSEAFF. CDR3 nucleotide sequence: TGTGCCAGCAGCTACAGGGCAGGGGCGGATTCAGAAGCTTTCTTT.